Following are 27 T cell receptor beta chains from one sample sequenced in a study of beta chain features in type 1 diabetes. The investigators reverse transcribed all of the isolated RNA, so they sequenced expressed TCRB transcripts. Clones were read by immunoSEQ multiplex PCR, and TCRdb kept only the in-frame ones, dropping some. The sample carries 120,000 to 150,000 clones, around 50% recorded once. The sample consisted of Tregs from blood. These receptors were collected from a man younger than 35 in good health.

V usage is TRBV4-3 and J usage is TRBJ2-5; no clear D gene. Trimming cost V 1 base and J 1 base, with 4 bases left between them. The CDR3 has 13 residues. Germline lookup yields CDR1 LGHNA and CDR2 YSLEER. This CDR3 reads CASSQGIQETQYF. CDR3 in DNA: TGCGCCAGCAGCCAAGGTATCCAAGAGACCCAGTACTTC.

The genes are TRBV5-6 and TRBJ1-4; the D is unclear. This CDR3 region has 13 residues. Trimming removed 2 bases at V and 10 bases at J, with 12 bases between. Per the germline V gene, CDR1 is SGHDT and CDR2 is YYEEEE. As DNA, the CDR3 is TGTGCCAGCAGCTTCGGTCTTCGAGGAAAACTGTTTTTT. Protein: CASSFGLRGKLFF.

This clone was counted once. The V call is TRBV28, the J call TRBJ2-7; 7 bases are shared with TRBD1. The V and J ends lost 6 bases and 7 bases, in that order; junction bases with no gene match: 9. Germline CDR1 is MDHEN and CDR2 is SYDVKM. The CDR3 totals 13 residues. In nucleotides, the CDR3 is TGTGCCAGCAGCCGTCCGGCGACAGGGGAGCAGTACTTC. It specifies CASSRPATGEQYF.

The CDR3 DNA follows: TGTGCCTGGAAGCGGACAGCCCAGTACTTC. As protein: CAWKRTAQYF. V and J are TRBV30 and TRBJ2-5; tentatively, D is TRBD1 (6 bases). CDR3 length: 10 amino acids. V was trimmed by 4 bases and J by 9 bases, leaving 9 bases between them. Looked up from germline, CDR1 is GTSNPN and CDR2 is SVGIG (reference sequence).

The chain joins TRBV5-1 to TRBJ1-2; D is undetermined. Germline V gene lookup returns CDR1 SGHRS and CDR2 YFSETQ. This CDR3 region has 14 residues. V shed 1 base and J shed 0 bases, with 7 bases lying between them. The CDR3 spells CASSLRGTNYGYTF. CDR3 nucleotides: TGCGCCAGCAGCTTGCGGGGAACTAACTATGGCTACACCTTC.

The chain uses TRBV30 and TRBJ2-5; 10 positions agree with TRBD2. V trimming: 0 bases; J trimming: 5 bases; junction bases outside the gene matches: 6. This CDR3 spans 15 amino acids. The germline V gene encodes CDR1 GTSNPN and CDR2 SVGIG (reference sequence). The CDR3 reads CAWSVMGLALETQYF. The CDR3 bases are TGTGCCTGGAGTGTAATGGGACTAGCGCTGGAGACCCAGTACTTC.

This clone is a singleton in its sample. This chain connects TRBV4-2 to TRBJ2-7, with 7 bases fitting TRBD1. Unmatched junction bases numbered 4, after V lost 3 bases and J lost 2 bases. The CDR3 sequence is 14 residues long. The germline gives CDR1 LGHNA, CDR2 YNFKEQ. CDR3 nucleotide sequence: TGTGCCAGCAGCCATCAGGGGGATCCCTACGAGCAGTACTTC. It translates to CASSHQGDPYEQYF.

The genes are TRBV27 and TRBJ2-2; possible D gene TRBD2, 6 bases. Trimming left V 2 bases short and J 5 bases short, with 12 bases between. The CDR3 runs 15 residues. Germline CDR1 MNHEY, CDR2 SMNVEV (reference sequence). The CDR3 coding sequence is TGTGCCAGCAGTTTAGCGGGGCCGGGGACCGGGGAGCTGTTTTTT. Protein product: CASSLAGPGTGELFF.

This chain connects TRBV7-2 to TRBJ1-5; 7 bases match TRBD1. V was clipped by 3 bases and J by 4 bases; unmatched bases: 6. This CDR3 is built from 15 residues. Germline CDR1 is SGHTA and CDR2 is FQGNSA. The CDR3: CASSLTGLQNQPQHF. The CDR3 DNA reads TGTGCCAGCAGCTTGACAGGGCTTCAGAATCAGCCCCAGCATTTT.

The rearrangement uses TRBV28 and TRBJ2-6; the D gene is possibly TRBD1 (8 bases). The CDR3 has 17 residues. V gave up 7 bases and J gave up 0 bases, with 16 bases separating them. Germline V CDR1 and CDR2: MDHEN, SYDVKM. The CDR3 coding sequence is TGTGCCAGCATTAACACAGGGGGGGTCTCTGGGGCCAACGTCCTGACTTTC. This sequence encodes CASINTGGVSGANVLTF. The full variable domain, with the rest looked up from reference TRBV28 and TRBJ2-6, is DVKVTQSSRYLVKRTGEKVFLECVQDMDHENMFWYRQDPGLGLRLIYFSYDVKMKEKGDIPEGYSVSREKKERFSLILESASTNQTSMYLCASINTGGVSGANVLTFGAGSRLTVL.

This clone was found once. The chain combines TRBV19 with TRBJ1-5; the D is unclear. The CDR3 is 14 residues long. V lost 2 bases, J lost 2 bases, and 7 bases lay in between. The germline gives CDR1 LNHDA, CDR2 SQIVND (reference sequence). The chain's CDR3 is CASSIRQGNQPQHF. The CDR3 DNA is TGTGCCAGTAGTATAAGGCAGGGCAATCAGCCCCAGCATTTT.

The J gene is TRBJ2-7, the V gene TRBV7-2; 10 bases map to TRBD2. The CDR3 runs to 19 residues. From germline, CDR1 is SGHTA and CDR2 FQGNSA. With V trimmed by 3 bases and J by 1 base, 15 bases remained unmatched. CDR3 region: CASSFRVATSGRFSYEQYF. The CDR3 DNA follows: TGTGCCAGCAGCTTCCGCGTCGCGACTAGCGGGCGCTTTTCCTACGAGCAGTACTTC.

The chain recombines TRBV4-1 with TRBJ2-7, with D possibly matching TRBD2 (5 bases). V lost 1 base to trimming and J lost 2 bases, with 12 bases between them. The CDR3 is made up of 15 amino acids. The V gene's germline CDR1 is MGHRA and CDR2 YSYEKL. The CDR3 sequence is CASSQGPERAYEQYF. The CDR3 bases are TGCGCCAGCAGCCAAGGCCCCGAGAGGGCCTACGAGCAGTACTTC.

This clone has more than one count but fewer than ten. The V and J genes are TRBV5-1 and TRBJ2-5; D possibly corresponds to TRBD2 (6 bases). The CDR3 runs to 14 residues. Trimming cost V 0 bases and J 11 bases, with 17 bases left between them. Germline CDR1 reads SGHRS; CDR2 reads YFSETQ. In DNA form, the CDR3 reads TGCGCCAGCAGCTTGGGCCCCGGGACTCGGGAGCAGTACTTC. Translating it yields CASSLGPGTREQYF.

This clone was detected only a few times. The chain links TRBV7-9 to TRBJ2-7; maybe TRBD2 (6 bases). Looked up from germline, CDR1 is SEHNR and CDR2 is FQNEAQ (reference sequence). Trimming left V 6 bases short and J 2 bases short, with 14 bases between. This CDR3 region has 14 residues. This CDR3 reads CASRESGATYEQYF. The CDR3 region has the DNA TGTGCCAGCAGGGAATCGGGAGCAACCTACGAGCAGTACTTC.

In its sample, this clone was seen a few times. The chain employs TRBV4-3 and TRBJ2-7, with 9 bases matching TRBD1. Germline V gives CDR1 LGHNA, CDR2 YSLEER. The CDR3 extends over 14 amino acids. Germline trimming cut 3 bases from V and 1 base from J; bases unmatched to any gene: 1. The CDR3, as DNA: TGCGCCAGCAGCCAGGACAGGGGATCCTACGAGCAGTACTTC. This encodes CASSQDRGSYEQYF.

This clone showed up just a few times. V is TRBV7-2 and J is TRBJ2-7; TRBD1 might be the D (7 bases). CDR3 length equals 16 residues. V lost 0 bases, J lost 3 bases, and 15 bases lay in between. Germline assignment: CDR1 SGHTA and CDR2 FQGNSA. The CDR3 is CASSLALGQGGYEQYF. Here the CDR3 DNA reads TGTGCCAGCAGCTTAGCTCTAGGTCAGGGGGGCTACGAGCAGTACTTC.

The V call is TRBV10-3, the J call TRBJ1-6; TRBD1 matches at 10 bases. This CDR3 region has 15 residues. The junction had 9 bases not matched to a gene; V was cut back by 6 bases and J by 10 bases. Germline assignment: CDR1 ENHRY and CDR2 SYGVKD. CDR3 in amino acids: CAISLGQGYVSPLHF. CDR3 nucleotide sequence: TGTGCCATCAGCTTGGGACAGGGGTACGTCTCACCCCTCCACTTT.

In DNA form, the CDR3 reads TGTGCCAGCAGTCTGGAGACGGGATACAGCTCCTACGAGCAGTACTTC. Encoded protein: CASSLETGYSSYEQYF. The gene calls are TRBV27 and TRBJ2-7, with D possibly TRBD2 on 5 matching bases. This CDR3 contains 16 residues. V was shortened by 5 bases and J by 0 bases, with 17 bases between the two germline ends. Per the germline V gene, CDR1 is MNHEY and CDR2 is SMNVEV (reference sequence).

The chain has TRBV19 and TRBJ1-5; D gene uncertain. With 3 bases removed from V and 5 bases from J, the gap between germline ends came to 8 bases. The germline gives CDR1 LNHDA, CDR2 SQIVND (reference sequence). The CDR3 is 13 residues long. Here the CDR3 DNA reads TGTGCCAGTAGTATTGCGACTGATCAGCCCCAGCATTTT. It translates to CASSIATDQPQHF.

This clone was counted a single time. The chain links TRBV11-1 to TRBJ2-5; possibly TRBD2 for D (6 bases). Deletions cut 5 bases from V and 1 base from J, with 14 bases between. In germline, CDR1 is SGHAT, CDR2 FQDESV (reference sequence). CDR3 length: 15 residues. The CDR3 sequence: CASSPRGSGQETQYF. CDR3 sequence (DNA): TGTGCCAGCAGCCCCCGGGGTAGCGGCCAAGAGACCCAGTACTTC.

The chain employs TRBV30 and TRBJ2-7; D perhaps matches TRBD2 (6 bases). V gave up 0 bases and J gave up 6 bases, with 15 bases separating them. Looked up from germline, CDR1 is GTSNPN and CDR2 is SVGIG (reference sequence). This CDR3 comprises 14 residues. The CDR3 nucleotides are TGTGCCTGGAGTGTAGGGAGGTCTCGGACCGAGCAGTACTTC. Residues: CAWSVGRSRTEQYF.

The V gene is TRBV4-3, the J gene TRBJ2-2; 7 bases are shared with TRBD1. The ends lost 6 bases at V and 0 bases at J; junction bases unmatched: 4. The CDR3 contains 15 residues. CDR1 is LGHNA, CDR2 YSLEER, per germline. This chain's CDR3 is CASRQDRTNTGELFF. The CDR3 nucleotides are TGCGCCAGCAGACAGGACAGGACGAACACCGGGGAGCTGTTTTTT.

The gene calls are TRBV7-2 and TRBJ2-1; 8 bases line up with TRBD1. V was clipped by 2 bases and J by 8 bases; unmatched bases: 8. Germline V gives CDR1 SGHTA, CDR2 FQGNSA. The CDR3 is 15 residues long. The CDR3 is CASSLPGQAWHEQFF. The CDR3 DNA is TGTGCCAGCAGCTTACCGGGACAGGCTTGGCATGAGCAGTTCTTC.

This clone was picked up a small number of times. V and J are TRBV7-9 and TRBJ1-2; 7 bases match TRBD1. The CDR3 runs to 15 residues. CDR1 and CDR2 from the germline V gene are SEHNR and FQNEAQ (reference sequence). Unmatched junction bases numbered 10, after V lost 5 bases and J lost 4 bases. The CDR3 DNA is TGTGCCAGCAGCACAGCCGGGACAGTACGCTATGGCTACACCTTC. Its protein product is CASSTAGTVRYGYTF.

In this sample, this clone turned up a few times. V gene TRBV7-2 combines with J gene TRBJ2-7; TRBD2 matches at 9 bases. The CDR3 spans 15 residues. V shed 1 base and J 2 bases; nucleotides not matched to a gene: 3. Per the germline V gene, CDR1 is SGHTA and CDR2 is FQGNSA. The CDR3 nucleotides are TGTGCCAGCAGCTTAGGCGCTAGCGGGGCCTACGAGCAGTACTTC. Protein: CASSLGASGAYEQYF.

A few counts support this clone. The V and J genes are TRBV10-3 and TRBJ1-4; 9 bases fit TRBD1. Unmatched junction bases numbered 3, after V lost 8 bases and J lost 5 bases. The germline V gene has CDR1 ENHRY and CDR2 SYGVKD. The CDR3 has 13 amino acids. As DNA, the CDR3 is TGTGCCATCGCGGGACAGGGAAATGAAAAACTGTTTTTT. It codes for CAIAGQGNEKLFF.